This TCR beta chain is drawn from a study of CD8 T cells in ankylosing spondylitis. Study-wide findings and caveats: Clones linked to disease were reported to show significant enrichment in matched ankylosing spondylitis synovial fluid. Reports of some motif variants in reactive arthritis synovial fluid and blood predate this one.

In regard to this clonotype: Its matching antigen is unknown. The junction differs from germline at one of its ends, possibly a read error.

Libraries of TCR beta came from quantitative 5'-RACE with molecular barcodes. From the 5' RACE reads, TCRdb called clonotypes with MiXCR, one entry per CDR3 protein. The sample has about 300,000 distinct CDR3 sequences; roughly 20% are singletons. This CDR3 region has 15 residues. Germline V lookup: CDR1 SSHAT, CDR2 FNYEAQ (reference sequence). Sample: blood, either unsorted or a sorted T cell fraction (not recorded which). The chain couples TRBV7-7 to TRBJ2-1; D may be TRBD2 (6 bases). This TCR came from a female donor with ankylosing spondylitis or in good health (not recorded which). The CDR3 sequence is CASSLSGGKGNEQFF. CDR3 coding DNA: TGTGCTAGCAGCTTATCCGGCGGGAAGGGGAATGAGCAGTTCTTC.